One sample yielded the 17 T cell receptor beta chains listed below, sequenced in a study of blood T cell repertoires in COVID-19 (dated by TCRdb to 2018 to 2020). Libraries were constructed by the immunoSEQ multiplex PCR assay. TCRdb took over this immuneACCESS table, retaining in-frame rearrangements with V and J assigned. Such tables are incomplete; in checked studies, under half of the missing clones stem from an unresolved V gene, and the remainder is unexplained. This sample gives more than 250,000 clones in total; about 85% of them show up just once. The leading ten clones occupy approximately 5% of the sample. Sample: PBMCs or T cells enriched from blood (not recorded which). These receptors were collected from a woman aged 30 to 39 who had recovered from COVID-19.

The V call is TRBV6-5, the J call TRBJ1-3; tentative D call: TRBD1 (5 bases). The CDR3 sequence is 16 residues long. Germline CDR1 and CDR2: MNHEY and SVGAGI. V was clipped by 3 bases and J by 4 bases, with 16 bases between them. CDR3 loop: CASSYFRGLGGNTIYF. In nucleotides, the CDR3 is TGTGCCAGCAGTTATTTTCGGGGACTCGGCGGAAACACCATATATTTT.

A single count supports this clone. This rearrangement joins TRBV19 to TRBJ1-1; no clear D gene. Trimming removed 7 bases from V and 4 bases from J, with 10 bases in between. The CDR3 is 12 amino acids. Germline V gene data show CDR1 as LNHDA and CDR2 as SQIVND (reference sequence). This CDR3 is CASILGGTEAFF. The CDR3 DNA sequence: TGTGCCAGTATCTTAGGCGGCACTGAAGCTTTCTTT.

A few counts support this clone. The chain employs TRBV30 and TRBJ2-7; D might be TRBD2 (6 bases). V dropped 3 bases and J dropped 2 bases, with 8 bases sitting between them. This CDR3 spans 12 amino acids. The V gene's germline CDR1 is GTSNPN and CDR2 SVGIG (reference sequence). CDR3 loop: CAWSPGAYEQYF. DNA for the CDR3: TGTGCCTGGAGCCCGGGAGCCTACGAGCAGTACTTC. Looking up the rest from reference TRBV30 and TRBJ2-7 gives the full variable domain: SQTIHQWPATLVQPVGSPLSLECTVEGTSNPNLYWYRQAAGRGLQLLFYSVGIGQISSEVPQNLSASRPQDRQFILSSKKLLLSDSGFYLCAWSPGAYEQYFGPGTRLTVT.

This clone was detected a few times. The rearrangement joins TRBV6-4 to TRBJ2-1; the D gene is possibly TRBD1 (6 bases). Germline V gives CDR1 MRHNA, CDR2 SNTAGT. V dropped 0 bases and J dropped 7 bases, with 10 bases sitting between them. The CDR3 extends over 14 amino acids. CDR3 sequence reads: CASSDSQGSNEQFF. The CDR3 bases are TGTGCCAGCAGTGACTCACAGGGTAGTAATGAGCAGTTCTTC.

This clone has just one count. The V gene is TRBV11-2, the J gene TRBJ1-1, with TRBD1 matching over 9 bases. Germline values: CDR1 SGHAT, CDR2 FQNNGV. Trimming took 3 bases from V and 6 from J; bases not matched to a gene: 5. The CDR3 runs 14 residues. The CDR3 bases are TGTGCCAGCAGCTTCGACAGGGGGATTTCTGAAGCTTTCTTT. It codes for CASSFDRGISEAFF.

The chain recombines TRBV10-3 with TRBJ2-1; a possible D gene is TRBD2 (5 bases). The length of the CDR3 is 13 residues. Germline CDR1 is ENHRY and CDR2 is SYGVKD. Trimming took off 10 bases at V and 1 base at J, with 11 bases between the two ends. The CDR3 DNA follows: TGTGCCACCGGACTGGCTTCCTACAATGAGCAGTTCTTC. Residues: CATGLASYNEQFF.

The chain uses TRBV19 and TRBJ1-1; 7 positions agree with TRBD1. With 10 bases clipped from V and 0 bases from J, the junction kept 8 bases outside the gene matches. This CDR3 spans 14 amino acids. The germline V gene has CDR1 LNHDA and CDR2 SQIVND (reference sequence). The DNA of the CDR3 is TGTGCCACTATTCCAGGACAGGTGAACACTGAAGCTTTCTTT. This translates into CATIPGQVNTEAFF.

This sequence joins TRBV19 and TRBJ1-5, with 7 bases that match TRBD1. CDR3 size: 15 residues. Per germline, CDR1 LNHDA and CDR2 SQIVND (reference sequence). The junction had 9 bases not matched to a gene; V was cut back by 6 bases and J by 4 bases. The CDR3 reads CASRRQGAGNQPQHF. The CDR3 nucleotides are TGTGCCAGTAGGAGACAGGGAGCCGGGAATCAGCCCCAGCATTTT.

The rearrangement joins TRBV4-2 to TRBJ2-7, with D possibly being TRBD1 (6 bases). The germline gives CDR1 LGHNA, CDR2 YNFKEQ. V lost 3 bases and J lost 4, with 7 bases in between. The CDR3 spans 12 residues. CDR3 residues: CASSQTGYEQYF. The DNA for the CDR3 is TGTGCCAGCAGCCAGACAGGTTACGAGCAGTACTTC.

The V call is TRBV5-6, the J call TRBJ1-6; TRBD1 agrees at 11 bases. Germline CDR1 is SGHDT and CDR2 is YYEEEE. This CDR3 contains 15 residues. Trimming took 7 bases from V and 3 from J; bases not matched to a gene: 3. The CDR3 DNA is TGTGCCAGCGGACAGGGGGCGTTCTATAATTCACCCCTCCACTTT. Protein sequence: CASGQGAFYNSPLHF.

V and J are TRBV29-1 and TRBJ2-2; the D gene is possibly TRBD1 (5 bases). The CDR3 spans 18 residues. CDR1 is SQVTM, CDR2 ANQGSEA, per germline. V dropped 6 bases and J dropped 6 bases, with 29 bases sitting between them. The CDR3 sequence: CSVQNWTKGVFSAGELFF. DNA for the CDR3: TGCAGCGTCCAGAACTGGACAAAAGGGGTATTTTCGGCCGGGGAGCTGTTTTTT.

The chain has TRBV11-3 and TRBJ2-1; 9 bases line up with TRBD2. Trimming took 0 bases from V and 10 from J; bases not matched to a gene: 10. Germline V gives CDR1 SGHNT, CDR2 YENEEA. CDR3 length: 16 residues. CDR3 loop: CASSLDPDPGLAEQFF. Written as DNA, the CDR3 is TGTGCCAGCAGCTTAGATCCGGACCCGGGACTAGCAGAGCAGTTCTTC.

The chain is built from TRBV9 and TRBJ1-6; a weak D match, TRBD1 (6 bases). The V gene's germline CDR1 is SGDLS and CDR2 YYNGEE. There are 15 residues in the CDR3. The germline V and J ends were trimmed by 0 bases and 5 bases, with 9 bases remaining between them. CDR3 DNA sequence: TGTGCCAGCAGCGTAGGGAGGACAGATAATTCACCCCTCCACTTT. Translated, it gives CASSVGRTDNSPLHF.

This chain joins TRBV27 and TRBJ1-5; TRBD1 is a possible D gene (5 bases). The CDR3 consists of 13 residues. Trimming stripped 11 bases from V and 6 bases from J, with 17 bases between. Germline CDR1 reads MNHEY; CDR2 reads SMNVEV (reference sequence). The CDR3 reads CASAQGGTQPQHF. CDR3 coding DNA: TGTGCCTCGGCGCAGGGCGGGACTCAGCCCCAGCATTTT.

A remark on this clone: Other DNA sequences of this sample code for an identical CDR3. The chain uses TRBV7-2 and TRBJ2-7; 8 bases align to TRBD1. Trimming cost V 5 bases and J 4 bases; bases outside gene matches: 7. CDR1 SGHTA and CDR2 FQGNSA come from the germline V gene. CDR3 size: 14 residues. This chain's CDR3 is CASSKDRGPYEQYF. The CDR3 DNA is TGTGCCAGCAGCAAAGACAGGGGACCGTACGAGCAGTACTTC.

This sequence joins TRBV2 and TRBJ2-3, with D possibly being TRBD1 (6 bases). This CDR3 region has 15 residues. Trimming pared 2 bases from V and 4 bases from J, leaving 13 bases between. CDR1 and CDR2 from the germline V gene are SNHLY and FYNNEI. CDR3 sequence: CASSELRQVPDTQYF. DNA of the CDR3: TGTGCCAGCAGTGAACTTAGACAGGTACCAGATACGCAGTATTTT. The entire variable domain, with the rest obtained from reference TRBV2 and TRBJ2-3, is as follows: EPEVTQTPSHQVTQMGQEVILRCVPISNHLYFYWYRQILGQKVEFLVSFYNNEISEKSEIFDDQFSVERPDGSNFTLKIRSTKLEDSAMYFCASSELRQVPDTQYFGPGTRLTVL.

V is TRBV19 and J is TRBJ1-5; TRBD1 is a possible D gene (6 bases). CDR1 and CDR2 from the germline V gene are LNHDA and SQIVND (reference sequence). This CDR3 region has 16 residues. The germline V and J ends were trimmed by 3 bases and 0 bases, with 12 bases remaining between them. The CDR3 region is CASSIGQGHSNQPQHF. CDR3 bases: TGTGCCAGTAGTATCGGGCAGGGACATAGCAATCAGCCCCAGCATTTT.